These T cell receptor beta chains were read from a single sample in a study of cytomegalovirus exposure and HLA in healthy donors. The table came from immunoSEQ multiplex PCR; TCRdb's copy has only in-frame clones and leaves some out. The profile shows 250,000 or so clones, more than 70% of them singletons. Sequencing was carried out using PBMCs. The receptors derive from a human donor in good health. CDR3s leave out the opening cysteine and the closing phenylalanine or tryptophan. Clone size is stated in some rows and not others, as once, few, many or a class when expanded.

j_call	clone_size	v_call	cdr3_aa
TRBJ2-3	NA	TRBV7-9	SSSLPTGSSTDTQY
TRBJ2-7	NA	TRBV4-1	ASSQDGLAGEGEQY
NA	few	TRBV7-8	ASSQERGTGTTYEQY
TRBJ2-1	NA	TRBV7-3	ASSPAPGTSYNEQF
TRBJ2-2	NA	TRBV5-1	ASSTDRVHTGELF
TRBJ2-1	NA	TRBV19	ASRTVGDVNEQF
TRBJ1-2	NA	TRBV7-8	ASSSGQGSYGYT
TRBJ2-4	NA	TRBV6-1	ASSEGVFVGTVAKNIQY
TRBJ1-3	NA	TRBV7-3	ASSQQGLSSGNTIY
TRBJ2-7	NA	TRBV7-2	ASSPGTSGPSYEQY
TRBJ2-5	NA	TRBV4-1	ASSQVRAGLPMRETQY
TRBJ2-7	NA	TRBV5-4	ASSGEDSSYEQY
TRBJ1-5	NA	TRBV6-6	ASSALGAGGFQPQH
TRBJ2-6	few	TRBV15	ATSAWGGGEILSGANVLT
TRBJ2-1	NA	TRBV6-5	ASSLATSSYNEQF
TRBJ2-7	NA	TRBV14	ASSQGVLAATWEQY
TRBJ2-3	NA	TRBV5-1	ASSSGLASDTQY
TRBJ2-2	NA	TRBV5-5	ASSLSPQGIGELF
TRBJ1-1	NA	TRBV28	ASRGGRQGVAF
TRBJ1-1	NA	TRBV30	AWSGLAEAF
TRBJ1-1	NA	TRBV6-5	ASSRGARDTEAF
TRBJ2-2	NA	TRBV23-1	ASGRGRTGELF
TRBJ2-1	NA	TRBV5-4	ASSLGTSGGYNEQF
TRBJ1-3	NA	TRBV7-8	ASSSTIILGGYGNTIY
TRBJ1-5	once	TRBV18	ASSPGQATYSNQPQH
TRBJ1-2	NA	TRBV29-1	SVEDERNYGYT
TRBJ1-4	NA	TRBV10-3	AISGMGTQGELF
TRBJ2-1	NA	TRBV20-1	SAPGIDEQF
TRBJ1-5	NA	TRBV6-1	ASSEMTGDQPQH
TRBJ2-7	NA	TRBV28	ASTSGTGESYEQY
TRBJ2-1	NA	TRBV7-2	ASSLAGTSGRGNEQF
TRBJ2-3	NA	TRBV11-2	ASSPLAGVPDTQY
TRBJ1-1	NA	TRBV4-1	ASSQDGQTNTEAF
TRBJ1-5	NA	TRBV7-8	ASSLQGNQPQH
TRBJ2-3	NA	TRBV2	ASRGQATDTQY
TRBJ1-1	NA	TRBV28	ASSIGDRLSGEAF
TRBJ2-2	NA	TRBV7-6	ASSPVRLAGVFMDTGELF
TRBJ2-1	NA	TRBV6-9	ASSYGADSREQF
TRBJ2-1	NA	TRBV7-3	ASSPPLAGLLHNEQF
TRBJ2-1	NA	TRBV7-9	ASSLLTGFYNEQF
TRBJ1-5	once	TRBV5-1	ASSETGNSNQPRH
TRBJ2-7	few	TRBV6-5	STGGRAGYEQY
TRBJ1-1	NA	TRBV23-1	ASSQSIGFGGGMNTEAF
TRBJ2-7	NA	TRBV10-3	AISGDRHYEQY